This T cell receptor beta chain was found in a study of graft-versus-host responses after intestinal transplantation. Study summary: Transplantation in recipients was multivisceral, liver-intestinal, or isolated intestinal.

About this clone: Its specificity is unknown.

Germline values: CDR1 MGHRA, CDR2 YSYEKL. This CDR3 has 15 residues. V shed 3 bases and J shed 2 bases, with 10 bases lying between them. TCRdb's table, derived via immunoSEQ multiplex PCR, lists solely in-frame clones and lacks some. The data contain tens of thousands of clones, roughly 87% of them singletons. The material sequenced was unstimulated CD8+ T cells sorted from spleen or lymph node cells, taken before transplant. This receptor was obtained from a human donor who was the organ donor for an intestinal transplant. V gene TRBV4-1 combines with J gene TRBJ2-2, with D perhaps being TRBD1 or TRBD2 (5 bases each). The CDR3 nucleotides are TGCGCCAGCAGCCAGAGGGGCGACAACACCGGGGAGCTGTTTTTT. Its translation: CASSQRGDNTGELFF.